This T cell receptor beta chain was found in a study of shared clonotypes between healthy human individuals. Clones were read by immunoSEQ multiplex PCR, and TCRdb kept only the in-frame ones, dropping some. The sample yields around 2,000,000 clones, about 93% seen once. Trimming cost V 1 base and J 6 bases; bases outside gene matches: 3. CDR1 is MNHEY and CDR2 is SMNVEV in the germline V gene (reference sequence). The CDR3 consists of 14 residues. As defined, naive CD8 cells were CD45RO-negative and positively selected for CCR7, with terminally differentiated effector memory CD45RA+ cells excluded. The sample taken for sequencing was naive CD8+ T cells from PBMCs. V and J are TRBV27 and TRBJ2-1; 7 bases are a match to TRBD1. The sequence derives from a man in his late teens or twenties in good health. Some clones in this sample may be carry-over from other donors' samples. Here the CDR3 reads CASSLWAGGNEQFF. The CDR3 DNA sequence: TGTGCCAGCAGTTTATGGGCAGGGGGCAATGAGCAGTTCTTC.